The T cell receptor beta chain under discussion was sequenced for a study of shared clonotypes between healthy human individuals. Study information: Aged between 18 and 49, the donors were a couple of women and three men.

Running of the assay took place at deep level. Input per replicate PCR of unsorted PBMC was roughly 320 ng DNA, corresponding to tens of thousands of T cell genomes. PBMC DNA, left unsorted, was sequenced on ten immunoSEQ deep assay plates. TCRdb's copy holds only in-frame clones and misses some; the assay was immunoSEQ multiplex PCR. The sample has about 490,000 clones; roughly 85% are singletons. The length of the CDR3 is 15 residues. V was clipped by 3 bases and J by 3 bases, with 11 bases between them. Germline-derived CDR1 and CDR2 are SGHTA and FQGNSA. This TCR came from a woman between 40 and 55 years old in good health. Some clones in this sample may be carry-over from other donors' samples. Sequences were obtained from PBMCs. The V call is TRBV7-2, the J call TRBJ2-2; perhaps TRBD1 as D (5 bases). CDR3 sequence: CASSFTATDTGELFF. The CDR3 DNA follows: TGTGCCAGCAGCTTCACAGCGACAGACACCGGGGAGCTGTTTTTT.